One sample yielded the 9 T cell receptor beta chains listed below, sequenced in a study of control samples from healthy donors and cancer patients. Using immunoSEQ multiplex PCR, the repertoire was profiled, and TCRdb retains in-frame clones only, with some absent. The data contain 15,000 to 18,000 clones, about 87% of them seen just once; the ten biggest clones take up approximately 10%. Sequencing was done on a sample of PBMCs. These TCRs come from a woman aged 70-85 years with colorectal cancer.

This clone has only one observation. V usage is TRBV4-2 and J usage is TRBJ2-5; the D gene is possibly TRBD2 (5 bases). Looked up from germline, CDR1 is LGHNA and CDR2 is YNFKEQ. This CDR3 contains 14 residues. The V and J ends lost 0 bases and 5 bases respectively, with 10 bases between them. This chain's CDR3 is CASSQDLAGETQYF. The DNA of the CDR3 is TGTGCCAGCAGCCAAGATCTAGCCGGGGAGACCCAGTACTTC.

The chain uses TRBV19 and TRBJ2-6, with no clear D. V was shortened by 1 base and J by 2 bases, with 9 bases between the two germline ends. Germline values: CDR1 LNHDA, CDR2 SQIVND (reference sequence). The CDR3 length is 16 residues. CDR3 DNA: TGTGCCAGTAGTATAGGGCTACAGACTGGGGCCAACGTCCTGACTTTC. Translated: CASSIGLQTGANVLTF.

This chain connects TRBV11-3 to TRBJ2-5; possible D gene TRBD1, 6 bases. The CDR3 is 16 amino acids. CDR1 is SGHNT and CDR2 is YENEEA in the germline V gene. With 4 bases removed from V and 5 bases from J, the gap between germline ends came to 20 bases. The CDR3, as DNA: TGTGCCAGCAGCTCAGCGACGAACAGGGTCGTGGAGACCCAGTACTTC. Translated, it gives CASSSATNRVVETQYF. Full variable domain (rest looked up from reference TRBV11-3 and TRBJ2-5): EAGVVQSPRYKIIEKKQPVAFWCNPISGHNTLYWYLQNLGQGPELLIRYENEEAVDDSQLPKDRFSAERLKGVDSTLKIQPAELGDSAVYLCASSSATNRVVETQYFGPGTRLLVL.

The rearrangement uses TRBV5-1 and TRBJ2-4; perhaps TRBD2 as D (7 bases). Germline V gives CDR1 SGHRS, CDR2 YFSETQ. Trimming pared 4 bases from V and 7 bases from J, leaving 15 bases between. This CDR3 comprises 14 residues. This CDR3 is CASSPGGPQNIQYF. In DNA, the CDR3 is TGCGCCAGCAGCCCGGGGGGCCCCCAGAACATTCAGTACTTC.

The J gene is TRBJ1-5, the V gene TRBV19; D is possibly TRBD1 (5 bases). Germline V CDR1 and CDR2: LNHDA, SQIVND (reference sequence). CDR3 length: 15 amino acids. V was pared by 7 bases and J by 1 base, with 14 bases between. CDR3 loop: CASTLGGRSNQPQHF. CDR3 nucleotide sequence: TGTGCCAGTACCCTGGGGGGTCGAAGCAATCAGCCCCAGCATTTT.

This chain links TRBV19 with TRBJ2-5; TRBD2 aligns across 7 bases. Germline values: CDR1 LNHDA, CDR2 SQIVND (reference sequence). Germline trimming cut 6 bases from V and 5 bases from J; bases unmatched to any gene: 12. There are 15 residues in the CDR3. The CDR3 here is CASRKGRAAHETQYF. The CDR3 bases are TGTGCCAGTAGAAAAGGGAGGGCCGCGCACGAGACCCAGTACTTC.

The table lists this clone with a count of one. V is TRBV3-1 (or the pseudogene TRBV3-2) and J is TRBJ2-1; the D gene could be TRBD1 or TRBD2 (5 bases each). V gave up 5 bases and J gave up 8 bases, with 19 bases separating them. Germline loops: CDR1 LGHDT, CDR2 YNNKEL (reference sequence). CDR3 length: 15 residues. CDR3 sequence (DNA): TGTGCCAGCAGCGCTCCTTCGGGGCCCTGGTATGAGCAGTTCTTC. This codes for CASSAPSGPWYEQFF.

The rearrangement uses TRBV5-1 and TRBJ2-7, with 8 bases lining up with TRBD1. Germline V gene data show CDR1 as SGHRS and CDR2 as YFSETQ. Unmatched junction bases numbered 16, after V lost 0 bases and J lost 5 bases. The CDR3 covers 18 residues. CDR3 DNA: TGCGCCAGCAGCTTGGCCGGGGGAGGACAGGGTCGGACGCACGAGCAGTACTTC. Its protein product is CASSLAGGGQGRTHEQYF.

This clone was detected once. The J gene is TRBJ1-1, the V gene TRBV19; D gene uncertain. Germline V gene data show CDR1 as LNHDA and CDR2 as SQIVND (reference sequence). Trimming took 3 bases from V and 1 from J, leaving 9 bases between them. The CDR3 sequence is 14 residues long. The CDR3 DNA reads as TGTGCCAGTAGTATCCCCCAGAAGAACACTGAAGCTTTCTTT. Protein: CASSIPQKNTEAFF.